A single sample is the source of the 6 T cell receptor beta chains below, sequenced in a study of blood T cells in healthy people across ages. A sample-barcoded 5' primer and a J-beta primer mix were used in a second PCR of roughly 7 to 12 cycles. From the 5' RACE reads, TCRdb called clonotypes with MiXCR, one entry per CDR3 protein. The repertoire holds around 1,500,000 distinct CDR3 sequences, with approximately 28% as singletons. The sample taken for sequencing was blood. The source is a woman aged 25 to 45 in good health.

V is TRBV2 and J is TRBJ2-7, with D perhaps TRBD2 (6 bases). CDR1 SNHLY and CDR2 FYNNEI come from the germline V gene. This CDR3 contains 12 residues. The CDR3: CAGRARDYEQYF. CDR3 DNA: TGTGCAGGACGGGCGCGGGACTACGAGCAGTACTTC.

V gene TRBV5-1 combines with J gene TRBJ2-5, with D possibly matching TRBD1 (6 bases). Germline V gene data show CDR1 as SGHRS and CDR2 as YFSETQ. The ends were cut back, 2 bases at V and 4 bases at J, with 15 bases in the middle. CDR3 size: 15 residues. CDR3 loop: CASSLGDTKRETQYF. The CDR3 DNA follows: TGCGCCAGCAGCTTAGGGGACACTAAGAGAGAGACCCAGTACTTC.

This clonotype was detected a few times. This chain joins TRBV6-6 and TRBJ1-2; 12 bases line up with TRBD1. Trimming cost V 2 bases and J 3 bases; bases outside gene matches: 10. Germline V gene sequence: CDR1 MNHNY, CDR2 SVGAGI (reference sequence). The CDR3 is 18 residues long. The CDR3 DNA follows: TGTGCCAGCAGTTACGTCGGGGACAGGGGGCCCCTTGACTATGGCTACACCTTC. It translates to CASSYVGDRGPLDYGYTF.

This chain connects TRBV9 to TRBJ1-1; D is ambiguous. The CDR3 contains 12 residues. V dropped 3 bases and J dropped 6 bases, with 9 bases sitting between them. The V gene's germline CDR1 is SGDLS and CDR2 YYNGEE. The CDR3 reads CASSGPHPEAFF. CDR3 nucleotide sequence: TGTGCCAGCAGCGGCCCACACCCTGAAGCTTTCTTT.

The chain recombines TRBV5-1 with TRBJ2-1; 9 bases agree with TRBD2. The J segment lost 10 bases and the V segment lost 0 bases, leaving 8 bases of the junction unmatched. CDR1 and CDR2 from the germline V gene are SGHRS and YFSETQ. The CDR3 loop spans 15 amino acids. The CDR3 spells CASSLAPAGGEEQFF. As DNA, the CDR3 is TGCGCCAGCAGCTTGGCCCCAGCGGGGGGAGAGGAGCAGTTCTTC.

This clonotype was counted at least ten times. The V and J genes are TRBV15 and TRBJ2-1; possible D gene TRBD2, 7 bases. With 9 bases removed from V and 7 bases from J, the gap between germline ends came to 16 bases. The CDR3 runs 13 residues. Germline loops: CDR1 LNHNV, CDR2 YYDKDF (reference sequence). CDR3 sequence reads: CATRGGGRNEQFF. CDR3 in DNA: TGTGCCACACGTGGGGGGGGCAGGAATGAGCAGTTCTTC.